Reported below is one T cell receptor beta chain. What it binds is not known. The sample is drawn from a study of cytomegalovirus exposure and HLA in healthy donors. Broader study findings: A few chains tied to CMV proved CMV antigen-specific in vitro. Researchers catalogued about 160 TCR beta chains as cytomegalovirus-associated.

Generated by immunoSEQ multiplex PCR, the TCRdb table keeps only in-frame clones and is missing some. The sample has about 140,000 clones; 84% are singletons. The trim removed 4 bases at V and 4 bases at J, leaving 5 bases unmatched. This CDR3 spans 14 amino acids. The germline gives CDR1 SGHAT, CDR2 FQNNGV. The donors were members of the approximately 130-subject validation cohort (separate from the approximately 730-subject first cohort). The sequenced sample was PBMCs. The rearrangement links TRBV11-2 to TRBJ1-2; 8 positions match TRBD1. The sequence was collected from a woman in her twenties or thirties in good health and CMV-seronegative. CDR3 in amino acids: CASSSRTGSYGYTF. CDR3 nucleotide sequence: TGTGCCAGCAGCTCCCGGACAGGGAGCTATGGCTACACCTTC.